This T cell receptor beta chain was obtained from a study of CD8+CD57+ T cells in acquired aplastic anemia. In the study overall: Sorted CD4+ and CD8+ cells gave an average of approximately 3 ug of DNA. General study findings and limits: Comparison of patients with controls identified around 28 shared CD8+ CDR3 sequences. Patients and controls had CD8+ Simpson's diversity values that were not significantly distinct.

Profiling that covered TCR beta VDJ and CDR3 relied on genomic DNA as its template. Via MiXCR, TCRdb re-called the reads, giving one row per CDR3 protein. This sample has 150,000 to 200,000 distinct CDR3 sequences, with around 65% found just once. Trimming took 5 bases from V and 4 from J; bases not matched to a gene: 5. CDR1 and CDR2 (germline): LGHNA, YNFKEQ. The CDR3 extends over 14 amino acids. For this clonotype: Its antigen is not identified.

The gene calls are TRBV4-2 and TRBJ1-3; 7 bases agree with TRBD1. The sample consisted of sorted CD4+, CD8+, or CD8+CD57+ T cells (not recorded which) from PBMCs. The source of this sequence is a human donor with severe aplastic anemia or a healthy control (not recorded which). Written as DNA, the CDR3 is TGTGCCAGCAGCTTGGGGACAGAAGGAAACACCATATATTTT. Translating gives CASSLGTEGNTIYF.